This T cell receptor beta chain was profiled in a study of control samples from healthy donors and cancer patients. Trimming stripped 4 bases from V and 1 base from J, with 7 bases between. This CDR3 spans 13 amino acids. CDR1 is ENHRY and CDR2 is SYGVKD in the germline V gene. The assay was immunoSEQ multiplex PCR, and TCRdb's table has in-frame clones only and misses some. The table shows tens of thousands of clones, with about 81% occurring only once. This clone was detected only once. The receptor was derived from a man between 65 and 80 years old with lung cancer. This chain connects TRBV10-3 to TRBJ1-1, with D hard to call. What was sequenced was PBMCs. The CDR3: CAISGAPNTEAFF. The CDR3 DNA reads TGTGCCATCAGTGGGGCCCCGAACACTGAAGCTTTCTTT.